The 9 T cell receptor beta chains below come from one sample, sequenced in a study of T cells in Graves' hyperthyroidism and ophthalmopathy. TCR beta CDR3 regions were amplified from RNA. Initially, a first-round RT-PCR of the TCR CDR3 employed the HTBI primer set. TCRdb re-derived calls from the multiplex PCR reads in MiXCR, one entry per CDR3 protein. The sample contains 300,000 to 500,000 distinct CDR3 sequences, about an eighth of which appear only once. The material sequenced was blood. These receptors originate from a man aged 45-65 years with Graves' ophthalmopathy.

This clonotype has just a few counts. V is TRBV30 and J is TRBJ2-4, with D perhaps given as TRBD1 or TRBD2 (5 bases each). This CDR3 has 15 amino acids. Germline assignment: CDR1 GTSNPN and CDR2 SVGIG (reference sequence). Trimming took 3 bases from V and 0 from J, leaving 12 bases between them. This CDR3 is CAWRGRRLAKNIQYF. Written as DNA, the CDR3 is TGTGCCTGGAGGGGACGGAGATTAGCCAAAAACATTCAGTACTTC.

The chain has TRBV2 and TRBJ2-2; a possible D gene is TRBD2 (6 bases). The germline V gene encodes CDR1 SNHLY and CDR2 FYNNEI. Trimming removed 2 bases from V and 4 bases from J, with 20 bases in between. This CDR3 comprises 18 residues. CDR3 loop: CASSETKAGISFTGELFF. Written as DNA, the CDR3 is TGTGCCAGCAGTGAAACGAAGGCGGGAATCTCGTTCACCGGGGAGCTGTTTTTT.

This clonotype was picked up many times. The chain is built from TRBV11-3 and TRBJ1-1; D is unclear. This CDR3 has 14 amino acids. Looked up from germline, CDR1 is SGHNT and CDR2 is YENEEA. The germline V and J ends were trimmed by 2 bases and 0 bases, with 7 bases remaining between them. As DNA, the CDR3 is TGTGCCAGCAGCTTAACGAGGTTGAACACTGAAGCTTTCTTT. Its protein product is CASSLTRLNTEAFF.

The CDR3 loop is CASSWGSGGGTDTQYF. In nucleotides, the CDR3 is TGTGCCAGCAGCTGGGGGTCCGGCGGTGGTACAGATACGCAGTATTTT. The chain links TRBV5-6 to TRBJ2-3; possibly TRBD1 or TRBD2 for D (5 bases each). CDR1 SGHDT and CDR2 YYEEEE come from the germline V gene. The CDR3 length is 16 residues. V lost 3 bases, J lost 3 bases, and 17 bases lay in between.

This clonotype was seen repeatedly, ten times or more. The chain joins TRBV7-9 to TRBJ2-7, with 7 bases matching TRBD2. This CDR3 has 13 residues. The junction had 4 bases not matched to a gene; V was cut back by 5 bases and J by 3 bases. Germline CDR1 SEHNR, CDR2 FQNEAQ (reference sequence). The CDR3 protein is CASSQRTSYEQYF. For the CDR3, the DNA is TGTGCCAGCAGCCAACGGACTAGCTACGAGCAGTACTTC.

CDR3 region: CSAREITYEQYF. DNA of the CDR3: TGCAGTGCTAGAGAAATAACCTACGAGCAGTACTTC. J is TRBJ2-7 and V is TRBV20-1, with D unresolved. Trimming stripped 0 bases from V and 2 bases from J, with 5 bases between. CDR3 length equals 12 residues. In germline, CDR1 is DFQATT, CDR2 SNEGSKA (reference sequence).

As for this clonotype: A much larger clone lies one base from this, so it may be a read error. The V and J genes are TRBV27 and TRBJ2-1; D is perhaps TRBD1 (6 bases). Germline CDR1 is MNHEY and CDR2 is SMNVEV (reference sequence). V shed 6 bases and J shed 3 bases, with 18 bases lying between them. This CDR3 comprises 16 residues. The CDR3 loop is CASSRRGDRIYNEQFF. CDR3 DNA sequence: TGTGCCAGCAGCCGACGCGGCGACAGGATCTACAATGAGCAGTTCTTC.

This chain connects TRBV5-1 to TRBJ1-1, with D maybe TRBD1 (5 bases). Germline V gene sequence: CDR1 SGHRS, CDR2 YFSETQ. The CDR3 sequence is 18 residues long. V dropped 0 bases and J dropped 1 base, with 19 bases sitting between them. The CDR3 sequence: CASSLVAAAKGPNTEAFF. In DNA, the CDR3 is TGCGCCAGCAGCTTGGTAGCGGCCGCAAAGGGGCCGAACACTGAAGCTTTCTTT.

This clonotype was detected many times. This chain joins TRBV3-1 and TRBJ1-1; D gene ambiguous. CDR3 size: 13 residues. CDR1 LGHDT and CDR2 YNNKEL come from the germline V gene (reference sequence). V was shortened by 1 base and J by 11 bases, with 14 bases between the two germline ends. The CDR3 DNA sequence: TGTGCCAGCAGCCAAGGGGGTCAGTCCCACGCTTTCTTT. This codes for CASSQGGQSHAFF.